This T cell receptor beta chain was identified during a study of CXCR3-negative and CXCR3-positive naive CD8 T cells. Study-level findings and limits: Both naive subsets showed comparably high diversity, and memory CD8+ cells showed much lower diversity.

Note on this clonotype: Antigen specificity is unknown.

CDR3 length: 15 residues. Germline-derived CDR1 and CDR2 are LGHDT and YNNKEL (reference sequence). 5' RACE with UMI labels generated the TRB cDNA libraries. TCRdb reanalyzed the 5' RACE reads, giving one entry per CDR3 protein sequence and no DNA. The table lists 55,000 to 65,000 distinct CDR3 sequences. Sequencing used naive CXCR3- CD8+ T cells from blood. Documented subset: CD45RO-CCR7+CD27+CD95- naive CD8+ T cells lacking CXCR3 (TNR3-). This TCR was recovered from a human donor in good health. Some clones in this sample may be carry-over from other donors' samples. The gene calls are TRBV3-1 and TRBJ2-5; checking the TCRdb D call of TRBD2 is not possible without DNA. The CDR3 region is CASSHEERLGETQYF.